The clone carrying this T cell receptor beta chain was detected only a few times. The data stem from a study of cytomegalovirus exposure and HLA in healthy donors. The PCR made use of 60 Vbeta and 13 Jbeta primers. Measured with immunoSEQ multiplex PCR; TCRdb has only the in-frame clones, and not every one. The sample has about 110,000 clones; roughly 80% are singletons. This CDR3 comprises 16 residues. V was clipped by 1 base and J by 0 bases, with 11 bases between them. Germline V gene sequence: CDR1 SGHRS, CDR2 YFSETQ. The TCR sequence derives from a man aged 60-69 years in good health and CMV-seronegative. Sequenced sample: PBMCs. This chain links TRBV5-1 with TRBJ1-3; D is possibly TRBD1 (5 bases). CDR3 DNA sequence: TGCGCCAGCAGCTTGTTTGGACACAACTCTGGAAACACCATATATTTT. It yields the protein CASSLFGHNSGNTIYF.